The entry below describes one TCR beta chain. What this receptor recognizes is not known. Base quality data are lacking; no much larger clone is found one base away. The CDR3 regions of human TCRbeta chains were analyzed by immunosequencing. As for the authors' bioinformatics: Repertoire TCRs were checked for matches against a reference library of SARS-CoV-2-specific TCRs that had been generated using the MIRA antigen-specificity platform. Breadth was defined as the fraction of unique TCRs that were SARS-CoV-2-associated, and depth was defined as the fraction of total T cells that were SARS-CoV-2-associated. Using the MIRA data, each spike-specific TCR was mapped to the spike region that the TCR reacts to and placed in a CD4 or CD8 class. Log10-transformed breadth and depth values were compared by one-way ANOVA with Sidak's multiple comparisons tests. In TCRdb, the immuneACCESS table is reduced to in-frame sequences with V and J assigned. These tables do not hold every clone; where another copy was compared, an unresolved V gene accounts for under half, and the others remain unexplained. V and J calls plus clone size are reproduced from that table; the DNA served to infer D and trimming. In all, the sample holds around 120,000 clones, and about 86% of those were seen once. 17% of the sample is taken by the ten largest.

The trim is 0 bases for V and 6 bases for J, with a gap of 8 bases between the germline ends. CDR1 and CDR2 were assigned from the germline V gene (reference sequence) as LNHDA and SQIVND. Counted from cysteine to phenylalanine, this CDR3 has 13 amino acids. This entry keeps only the CDR3 DNA: 39 bases, framed from base 1. This record belongs to a study of T cell responses to AZD1222 COVID-19 vaccine (TCRdb year 2021). In terms of the full investigation: A total of 233 trial participants underwent TCR sequencing, of whom roughly 210 had received two doses of AZD1222 and approximately 26 had received two doses of the MenACWY control vaccine. Enrollment into the trials was organized by age into subgroups of 18-55, 56-69 and 70-plus years, and those subgroups contained approximately 150, 30 and 60 TCR-sequenced participants, respectively.

The investigation overall reported the following: In the small 56-69-year group, the increase in depth fell short of significance, most likely because of low power. Reportedly, close to half of the unique spike-specific TCRs recognized epitopes lying outside the regions that are mutated in the B.1.351 and B.1.1.7 variants. No day 14 peak-response samples were available, so repertoires were characterized only after the peak T cell response. Most participants were white British and females outnumbered males, and the authors suggested that clonal diversity may have been underestimated. Vaccine-associated CD4 TCRs spanned the whole spike protein, with dominant responses in regions 160-218 and 743-854. Spike-specific TCR breadth and depth rose significantly after two AZD1222 doses compared with day 0 and with MenACWY recipients. Only five to seven AZD1222 recipients were SARS-CoV-2 seropositive at baseline, limiting conclusions about previously exposed vaccinees.

The time point label corresponds to: about 28 days (+/-7) after the second vaccine dose. AZD1222 recipients given second doses at about 4 weeks or at about 12 weeks were pooled, since spike-specific TCR depth and breadth were not found to differ between the two schedules. Samples from vaccinated people were obtained from the UK trials COV001 and COV002, which included a single-blind randomized controlled phase 2/3 trial of AZD1222 (ChAdOx1 nCoV-19) in healthy adults. For TCRbeta chain sequencing, PBMC samples were collected from trial participants at day 0 and at day 28 after the second dose. The TCR originated in an adult who received the AZD1222 COVID-19 vaccine. The receptor chain draws on TRBV19 and TRBJ1-1; the D gene assignment is ambiguous. Specimen: peripheral blood, collected 28 days after the second AZD1222 dose. The CDR3 reads as follows: CASSIDRRAEAFF. The nucleotides read TGTGCCAGTAGTATAGATCGGAGGGCTGAAGCTTTCTTT.